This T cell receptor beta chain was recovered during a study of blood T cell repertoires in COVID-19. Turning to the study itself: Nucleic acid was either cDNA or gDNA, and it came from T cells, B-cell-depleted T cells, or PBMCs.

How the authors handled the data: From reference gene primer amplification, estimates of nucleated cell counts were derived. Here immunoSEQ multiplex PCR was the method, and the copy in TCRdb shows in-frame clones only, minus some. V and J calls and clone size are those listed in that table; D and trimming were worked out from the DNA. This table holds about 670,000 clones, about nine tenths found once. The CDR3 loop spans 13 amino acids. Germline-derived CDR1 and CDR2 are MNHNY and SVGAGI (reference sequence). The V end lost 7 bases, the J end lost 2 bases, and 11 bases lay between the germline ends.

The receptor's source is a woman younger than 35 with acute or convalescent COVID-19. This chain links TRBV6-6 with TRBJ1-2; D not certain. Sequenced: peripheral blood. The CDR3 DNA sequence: TGTGCCAGCATTGCGCCGGGGAACTATGGCTACACCTTC. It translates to CASIAPGNYGYTF.